This note documents a single TCR beta chain sequence. Its antigen remains unidentified. This sample was included in a study of OX40 agonist ivuxolimab in advanced cancers. Study-wide background: Cohort: roughly 79% men, mean age about 60, aged roughly 23 to 90. Partial responses were achieved by three patients, of whom one had hepatocellular carcinoma and two had cutaneous melanoma.

V lost 6 bases, J lost 1 base, and 5 bases stayed unmatched. Germline V gives CDR1 MDHEN, CDR2 SYDVKM. The CDR3 spans 15 residues. Profiling relied on immunoSEQ multiplex PCR, and the TCRdb table lists in-frame clones only, not all of them. The table lists about 29,000 clones, approximately 79% of them singletons. Study-level points and caveats: It was also the case that some nonresponders had low normalized T-cell clonal expansion. Clonal expansion was seen in CD4+ and CD8+ blood T cells by week 6 at 0.1 to 3.0 mg/kg.

This material consisted of CD4+ or CD8+ T cells sorted from blood, taken in a trial of the OX40 agonist ivuxolimab. The receptor's source is an adult with an advanced solid tumor such as melanoma, head and neck, liver or kidney cancer. The chain joins TRBV28 to TRBJ2-7; 11 positions match TRBD1. CDR3 DNA: TGTGCCAGCAGCAGGGACAGGGGGGATTCCTACGAGCAGTACTTC. Protein sequence: CASSRDRGDSYEQYF.